Listed below are T cell receptor beta chains from one sample, sequenced in a study of T cell changes during pregnancy in multiple sclerosis. Using immunoSEQ multiplex PCR, the repertoire was profiled, and TCRdb retains in-frame clones only, with some absent. Here the sample spans 50,000 to 75,000 clones, 90% to 95% being singletons. The sequencing used peripheral blood, collected in the third trimester of pregnancy. The receptors were sampled from a female donor in good health, enrolled as a control in a pregnancy study. Both conserved end residues are part of each CDR3. The order of the fields is J gene, clone size, V gene, D gene, CDR3 DNA, CDR3 protein. A D gene is named only where the DNA matches it firmly. Size is omitted from some rows. Given values are once, few, many or a class for expanded clones.

j_gene: TRBJ1-5
abundance: .
v_gene: TRBV7-9
d_gene: .
CDR3nt: TGTGCCAGCAGCAGGGGGACCCAGCCCCAGCATTTT
CDR3aa: CASSRGTQPQHF

j_gene: TRBJ1-1
abundance: .
v_gene: TRBV7-9
d_gene: .
CDR3nt: TGTGCCAGCAGCTCCCCTGAACTTGAAGCTTTCTTT
CDR3aa: CASSSPELEAFF

j_gene: TRBJ2-1
abundance: .
v_gene: TRBV19
d_gene: TRBD2
CDR3nt: TGTGCCAGTATGCGGACTAGCGGGACCCACGCATACAATGAGCAGTTCTTC
CDR3aa: CASMRTSGTHAYNEQFF

j_gene: TRBJ1-1
abundance: .
v_gene: TRBV30
d_gene: .
CDR3nt: TGTGCCTGGACCAGGGGCCCGAACACTGAAGCTTTCTTT
CDR3aa: CAWTRGPNTEAFF

j_gene: TRBJ2-1
abundance: .
v_gene: TRBV4-3
d_gene: TRBD1
CDR3nt: TGCGCCAGCAGCCAAGTTTCCGGGACAGTCTACAATGAGCAGTTCTTC
CDR3aa: CASSQVSGTVYNEQFF

j_gene: TRBJ2-1
abundance: .
v_gene: TRBV28
d_gene: TRBD2
CDR3nt: TGTGCCAGCAGTTTATGGGGGAGCGGGGGCGGCTGGCAGTTCTTC
CDR3aa: CASSLWGSGGGWQFF

j_gene: TRBJ1-4
abundance: .
v_gene: TRBV7-9
d_gene: .
CDR3nt: TGTGCCAGCAGCTTAGCGATTACAGGCATTAATGAAAAACTGTTTTTT
CDR3aa: CASSLAITGINEKLFF

j_gene: TRBJ2-2
abundance: .
v_gene: TRBV7-2
d_gene: TRBD2
CDR3nt: TGTGCCAGTGGGGGGTTAGCGGGGGGACTAACAACCGGGGAGCTGTTTTTT
CDR3aa: CASGGLAGGLTTGELFF

j_gene: TRBJ1-1
abundance: once
v_gene: TRBV9
d_gene: .
CDR3nt: TGTGCCAGCAGCGCCCTTACAGGGTCGGGGACTGAAGCTTTCTTT
CDR3aa: CASSALTGSGTEAFF

j_gene: TRBJ2-2
abundance: .
v_gene: TRBV27
d_gene: TRBD2
CDR3nt: TGTGCCAGCAGTGCTAGCGGGAGGGCCACCGGGGAGCTGTTTTTT
CDR3aa: CASSASGRATGELFF

j_gene: TRBJ2-2
abundance: .
v_gene: TRBV7-3
d_gene: TRBD2
CDR3nt: TGTGCCAGCAGCTTAGGGGGGCTAGCGGGAGGGCCCGCCGGGGAGCTGTTTTTT
CDR3aa: CASSLGGLAGGPAGELFF

j_gene: TRBJ1-5
abundance: .
v_gene: TRBV20-1
d_gene: .
CDR3nt: TGCAGTGCTAGAGTTAAAGGGGGGGTTCATTTT
CDR3aa: CSARVKGGVHF

j_gene: TRBJ2-1
abundance: .
v_gene: TRBV27
d_gene: .
CDR3nt: TGTGCCAGCCACGCTACCGGGATTTATGGGCATGAGCAGTTCTTC
CDR3aa: CASHATGIYGHEQFF

j_gene: TRBJ2-2
abundance: .
v_gene: TRBV5-1
d_gene: TRBD1
CDR3nt: TGCGCCAGCAGCTTGGTAAGGACAGGAGAGACCGGGGAGCTGTTTTTT
CDR3aa: CASSLVRTGETGELFF

j_gene: TRBJ1-2
abundance: .
v_gene: TRBV30
d_gene: .
CDR3nt: TGTGCCTGGAGTGTACAAAGAGGGGCAGGGGTTATTTCTGGCTACACCTTC
CDR3aa: CAWSVQRGAGVISGYTF

j_gene: TRBJ1-1
abundance: .
v_gene: TRBV4-2
d_gene: .
CDR3nt: TGTGCCAGCAGCCAAAGGTCCGACATCATGAACACTGAAGCTTTCTTT
CDR3aa: CASSQRSDIMNTEAFF

j_gene: TRBJ2-5
abundance: .
v_gene: TRBV5-4
d_gene: TRBD2
CDR3nt: TGTGCCAGCAGCTGGGGGATCAGCGGGAGGGGTAGTCAAGAGACCCAGTACTTC
CDR3aa: CASSWGISGRGSQETQYF

j_gene: TRBJ2-7
abundance: .
v_gene: TRBV21-1
d_gene: .
CDR3nt: TGTGCCAGCAGCGGGGGACTAGCGGGGCCGATCTCCTACGAGCAGTACTTC
CDR3aa: CASSGGLAGPISYEQYF

j_gene: TRBJ2-7
abundance: .
v_gene: TRBV29-1
d_gene: .
CDR3nt: TGCAGCGTTACTGTTTCCCTCTACGAGCAGTACTTC
CDR3aa: CSVTVSLYEQYF

j_gene: TRBJ2-1
abundance: .
v_gene: TRBV15
d_gene: TRBD2
CDR3nt: TGTGCCACCAGCAGAGAACGCGGGGGACCCTACAATGAGCAGTTCTTC
CDR3aa: CATSRERGGPYNEQFF

j_gene: TRBJ2-5
abundance: .
v_gene: TRBV7-9
d_gene: .
CDR3nt: TGTGCCAGCAGCTTAAGAGGAGGCATGGTGGAGACCCAGTACTTC
CDR3aa: CASSLRGGMVETQYF

j_gene: TRBJ2-3
abundance: .
v_gene: TRBV7-2
d_gene: .
CDR3nt: TGTGCCAGCTCCCGCGGGATTAGCACAGATACGCAGTATTTT
CDR3aa: CASSRGISTDTQYF

j_gene: TRBJ1-1
abundance: .
v_gene: TRBV5-5
d_gene: .
CDR3nt: TGTGCCAGCAGCATTGGGGCCCTCGCGAACACTGAAGCTTTCTTT
CDR3aa: CASSIGALANTEAFF

j_gene: TRBJ2-1
abundance: once
v_gene: TRBV7-9
d_gene: .
CDR3nt: TGTGCCAGCAGGCGCCTTGATGAGCAGTTCTTC
CDR3aa: CASRRLDEQFF

j_gene: TRBJ2-1
abundance: .
v_gene: TRBV11-3
d_gene: .
CDR3nt: TGTGCCAGCAGCTTAACTAGCTTCTACAATGAGCAGTTCTTC
CDR3aa: CASSLTSFYNEQFF

j_gene: TRBJ2-7
abundance: .
v_gene: TRBV5-1
d_gene: .
CDR3nt: TGCGCCAGCAGCGCGGCCCCAGGGCATGCATCCTACGAGCAGTACTTC
CDR3aa: CASSAAPGHASYEQYF

j_gene: TRBJ1-5
abundance: .
v_gene: TRBV16
d_gene: .
CDR3nt: TGTGCCAGCAGCCCCCCCATGGGGAGGAAACATAGCAATCAGCCCCAGCATTTT
CDR3aa: CASSPPMGRKHSNQPQHF

j_gene: TRBJ2-2
abundance: .
v_gene: TRBV7-3
d_gene: TRBD2
CDR3nt: TGTGCCAGCAGCTCAACCGGGACTAGCGGGGGGATCGGGGAGCTGTTTTTT
CDR3aa: CASSSTGTSGGIGELFF

j_gene: TRBJ2-1
abundance: .
v_gene: TRBV7-8
d_gene: TRBD2
CDR3nt: TGTGCCAGCAGCCCAAGCCGGGAGGACATCTACAATGAGCAGTTCTTC
CDR3aa: CASSPSREDIYNEQFF

j_gene: TRBJ2-1
abundance: .
v_gene: TRBV15
d_gene: TRBD2
CDR3nt: TGTGCCACCAGCAGAGATGCAGGACTAGCGGGAGGGCCGCAGTTCTTC
CDR3aa: CATSRDAGLAGGPQFF

j_gene: TRBJ2-4
abundance: .
v_gene: TRBV28
d_gene: TRBD2
CDR3nt: TGTGCCAGCAGTTCCACCATGGGACTAGAAACTCAGTACTTC
CDR3aa: CASSSTMGLETQYF

j_gene: TRBJ2-1
abundance: once
v_gene: TRBV4-3
d_gene: TRBD2
CDR3nt: TGCGCCAGCAGCCAAGAGGGGGAGGGCTCCTACAATGAGCAGTTCTTC
CDR3aa: CASSQEGEGSYNEQFF

j_gene: TRBJ1-4
abundance: .
v_gene: TRBV2
d_gene: TRBD1
CDR3nt: TGTGCCAGCAGTGATCGGACAGGGAAAGGTGAAAAACTGTTTTTT
CDR3aa: CASSDRTGKGEKLFF

j_gene: TRBJ1-1
abundance: many
v_gene: TRBV6-5
d_gene: TRBD1
CDR3nt: TGTGCCAGCAGCCTCACAGGGGGCTCGACTGAAGCTTTCTTT
CDR3aa: CASSLTGGSTEAFF

j_gene: TRBJ2-7
abundance: .
v_gene: TRBV4-2
d_gene: .
CDR3nt: TGTGCCAGCAGCCAGTTGGGCGGGACAGCGACCTACGAGCAGTACTTC
CDR3aa: CASSQLGGTATYEQYF

j_gene: TRBJ2-7
abundance: .
v_gene: TRBV2
d_gene: .
CDR3nt: TGTGCCAGCAGTGACAGGGTGCTCGACGAGCAGTACTTC
CDR3aa: CASSDRVLDEQYF

j_gene: TRBJ2-3
abundance: .
v_gene: TRBV6-4
d_gene: .
CDR3nt: TGTGCCAGCAGTGTGCGGCTGAGCGGCACAGATACGCAGTATTTT
CDR3aa: CASSVRLSGTDTQYF

j_gene: TRBJ2-7
abundance: once
v_gene: TRBV10-3
d_gene: .
CDR3nt: TGTGCCATCAAAACGGCGGCGTCAAGTTCCTACGAGCAGTACTTC
CDR3aa: CAIKTAASSSYEQYF

j_gene: TRBJ2-7
abundance: .
v_gene: TRBV2
d_gene: .
CDR3nt: TGTGCCAGCGCTGACAGCCCCTACGAGCAGTACTTC
CDR3aa: CASADSPYEQYF

j_gene: TRBJ1-5
abundance: .
v_gene: TRBV11-2
d_gene: TRBD1
CDR3nt: TGTGCCAGCAGCTTAAACAGGGGAAGCGATCAGCCCCAGCATTTT
CDR3aa: CASSLNRGSDQPQHF

j_gene: TRBJ2-2
abundance: .
v_gene: TRBV19
d_gene: TRBD1
CDR3nt: TGTGCCAGTTTGAACAGGGGAGTTATGGGGGCCGGCGGGGAGCTGTTTTTT
CDR3aa: CASLNRGVMGAGGELFF

j_gene: TRBJ1-1
abundance: .
v_gene: TRBV7-2
d_gene: TRBD1
CDR3nt: TGTGCCAGCAACCATGGGGACAGACTTGAAGCTTTCTTT
CDR3aa: CASNHGDRLEAFF

j_gene: TRBJ2-2
abundance: .
v_gene: TRBV5-1
d_gene: TRBD2
CDR3nt: TGCGCCAGCGCCAATAACGATGGACTAGGACGGGGCGGGGAGCTGTTTTTT
CDR3aa: CASANNDGLGRGGELFF

j_gene: TRBJ2-3
abundance: .
v_gene: TRBV11-2
d_gene: .
CDR3nt: TGTGCCAGCAGCCACAATGGCCGTAGCACAGATACGCAGTATTTT
CDR3aa: CASSHNGRSTDTQYF

j_gene: TRBJ1-5
abundance: .
v_gene: TRBV15
d_gene: .
CDR3nt: TGTGCCACCAGCAGAGAACCCCAGCAGCCCCAGCATTTT
CDR3aa: CATSREPQQPQHF

j_gene: TRBJ1-2
abundance: .
v_gene: TRBV2
d_gene: .
CDR3nt: TGTGCCAGCAGTGCAGGGTCGGGCTATGGCTACACCTTC
CDR3aa: CASSAGSGYGYTF

j_gene: TRBJ2-3
abundance: .
v_gene: TRBV28
d_gene: TRBD1
CDR3nt: TGTGCCAGCAGTTCGACAGGGGTAGATACGCAGTATTTT
CDR3aa: CASSSTGVDTQYF

j_gene: TRBJ1-5
abundance: .
v_gene: TRBV28
d_gene: .
CDR3nt: TGTGCCAGCAGATCCCCGGGGGGCAATCAGCCCCAGCATTTT
CDR3aa: CASRSPGGNQPQHF

j_gene: TRBJ1-3
abundance: .
v_gene: TRBV19
d_gene: .
CDR3nt: TGTGCCAGTAGCCTAAGTTTGGGACACCGGACTTCTATATATTTT
CDR3aa: CASSLSLGHRTSIYF

j_gene: TRBJ2-7
abundance: .
v_gene: TRBV7-9
d_gene: .
CDR3nt: TGTGCCAGCAGCTTAGCACTAGGGCGAGACGAGCAGTACTTC
CDR3aa: CASSLALGRDEQYF

j_gene: TRBJ2-6
abundance: .
v_gene: TRBV7-9
d_gene: .
CDR3nt: TGTGCCAGCAGCTTAGGGTCCGGGACTGGGGCCAACGTCCTGACTTTC
CDR3aa: CASSLGSGTGANVLTF

j_gene: TRBJ2-7
abundance: .
v_gene: TRBV27
d_gene: TRBD2
CDR3nt: TGTGCCAGCAGTTTACTAGCGGGGGCCCTCTCCTACGAGCAGTACTTC
CDR3aa: CASSLLAGALSYEQYF

j_gene: TRBJ2-3
abundance: .
v_gene: TRBV13
d_gene: .
CDR3nt: TGTGCCAGCAGCATGGCGGGACGCTACACAGATACGCAGTATTTT
CDR3aa: CASSMAGRYTDTQYF

j_gene: TRBJ2-7
abundance: .
v_gene: TRBV4-1
d_gene: .
CDR3nt: TGCGCCAGCAGCCTTTTAGCACAAGGAGGGTATGAGCAGTACTTC
CDR3aa: CASSLLAQGGYEQYF

j_gene: TRBJ2-7
abundance: .
v_gene: TRBV5-1
d_gene: .
CDR3nt: TGCGCCAGCAGCTTGGGATCGGGAGATCAGAACTTC
CDR3aa: CASSLGSGDQNF

j_gene: TRBJ1-6
abundance: .
v_gene: TRBV5-1
d_gene: TRBD1
CDR3nt: TGCGCCAGCAGCCCGGGGACAGGCTATAATTCACCCCTCCACTTT
CDR3aa: CASSPGTGYNSPLHF

j_gene: TRBJ2-7
abundance: .
v_gene: TRBV10-2
d_gene: TRBD2
CDR3nt: TGCGCCAGCAGTGAGGTTAGCGGGAGGTTTTACGAGCAGTACTTC
CDR3aa: CASSEVSGRFYEQYF

j_gene: TRBJ1-5
abundance: .
v_gene: TRBV5-1
d_gene: .
CDR3nt: TGCGCCAGCAGCTCCGTGGGGGGGCAGCCCCAGCATTTT
CDR3aa: CASSSVGGQPQHF

j_gene: TRBJ1-3
abundance: .
v_gene: TRBV5-1
d_gene: .
CDR3nt: TGCGCCAGCAGGTTGGACAGCTCAGGAAACACCATATATTTT
CDR3aa: CASRLDSSGNTIYF

j_gene: TRBJ2-5
abundance: .
v_gene: TRBV5-1
d_gene: TRBD1
CDR3nt: TGCGCCAGCAGCCATGAAACAGCGGCAGGGGGGACCCAGTACTTC
CDR3aa: CASSHETAAGGTQYF